The TCR beta chain under discussion was sequenced for a study of blood T cell repertoires in COVID-19. About the study: Specimens from acute and convalescent COVID-19 originated in the United States, Italy and Spain.

The CDR3 has 14 residues. Germline CDR1 SGHTA, CDR2 FQGNSA. V dropped 6 bases and J dropped 7; count of bases not matched to a gene: 11. Produced via immunoSEQ multiplex PCR; TCRdb's table is partial and in-frame only. The data contain 240,000 or so clones, around 90% of them singletons. Source material: peripheral blood. The receptor comes from a woman in her seventies with active or convalescent COVID-19. The V gene is TRBV7-2, the J gene TRBJ1-2; TRBD1 aligns across 7 bases. Here the CDR3 DNA reads TGTGCCAGCAGATCCGGCCGGGGACAGTTTGGCTACACCTTC. Translation: CASRSGRGQFGYTF. Full variable domain (remainder filled in from reference TRBV7-2 and TRBJ1-2): GAGVSQSPSNKVTEKGKDVELRCDPISGHTALYWYRQSLGQGLEFLIYFQGNSAPDKSGLPSDRFSAERTGGSVSTLTIQRTQQEDSAVYLCASRSGRGQFGYTFGSGTRLTVV.